These T cell receptor beta chains were read from a single sample in a study of a mutant IDH1 vaccine in newly diagnosed glioma. The antigens these receptors bind are not known. The assay was immunoSEQ multiplex PCR, and TCRdb's table has in-frame clones only and misses some. The table records tens of thousands of clones, approximately 77% of them present only once. Sample: PBMCs, taken from a glioma patient whose treatment included an IDH1 peptide vaccine. The receptor set was obtained from a man aged 25-45 years with glioma. The CDR3 runs from the conserved cysteine through the conserved F or W. The D gene is left open where the match is weak. Part of the rows lack a size; the others show once, few, many or a class for expanded clones.

v_gene	len	d_gene	abundance	j_gene	CDR3aa	CDR3nt
TRBV6-5	14	NA	NA	TRBJ1-4	CASSYSGGGEKLFF	TGTGCCAGCAGTTACTCTGGGGGGGGTGAAAAACTGTTTTTT
TRBV27	15	TRBD1	once	TRBJ2-1	CASSLGTGSYNEQFF	TGTGCCAGCAGTCTCGGGACAGGTTCCTACAATGAGCAGTTCTTC
TRBV29-1	17	NA	NA	TRBJ2-7	CSVEDLEDGGFSYEQYF	TGCAGCGTTGAAGATCTGGAGGACGGTGGCTTCTCCTACGAGCAGTACTTC
TRBV6-1	15	NA	NA	TRBJ1-2	CASSEWRGAMGGYTF	TGTGCCAGCAGTGAATGGAGGGGGGCAATGGGTGGCTACACCTTC
TRBV7-8	14	TRBD2	NA	TRBJ2-5	CASSLALTSETQYF	TGTGCCAGCAGCTTAGCGCTGACTAGCGAGACCCAGTACTTC
TRBV10-2	15	TRBD1	NA	TRBJ2-7	CASSEWGQSSYEQYF	TGCGCCAGCAGTGAGTGGGGACAGAGCTCCTACGAGCAGTACTTC
TRBV7-2	14	NA	NA	TRBJ2-5	CASSLVWAEETQYF	TGTGCCAGCAGCTTAGTGTGGGCCGAAGAGACCCAGTACTTC
TRBV2	14	NA	NA	TRBJ2-5	CASSEILPEETQYF	TGTGCCAGCAGTGAAATTTTGCCAGAAGAGACCCAGTACTTC
TRBV12-1	14	NA	NA	TRBJ1-5	CASSLGGHLYPQHF	TGTGCCAGCAGCTTAGGGGGACATCTCTACCCCCAGCATTTT
TRBV21-1	19	NA	NA	TRBJ2-7	CASSNLAIWTGTSSYEQYF	TGTGCCAGCAGCAATCTCGCCATTTGGACAGGGACTTCCTCCTACGAGCAGTACTTC
TRBV5-5	19	TRBD2	NA	TRBJ2-3	CASSTPGTSGRAVGDTQYF	TGTGCCAGCAGCACTCCCGGGACTAGCGGGAGGGCCGTGGGAGATACGCAGTATTTT
TRBV29-1	15	TRBD1	once	TRBJ2-2	CSVEDRDREAGELFF	TGCAGCGTTGAAGATCGGGACAGGGAGGCCGGGGAGCTGTTTTTT
TRBV7-6	17	NA	NA	TRBJ2-6	CASSPQGGATGANVLTF	TGTGCCAGCAGCCCCCAGGGTGGGGCAACTGGGGCCAACGTCCTGACTTTC
TRBV27	13	NA	medium-sized	TRBJ2-1	CASSPTSEYEQFF	TGTGCCAGCAGCCCGACTAGTGAGTACGAGCAGTTCTTC
TRBV2	11	NA	NA	TRBJ2-5	CASGGQETQYF	TGTGCCAGCGGGGGTCAAGAGACCCAGTACTTC
TRBV18	15	TRBD1	NA	TRBJ1-5	CASSPDRGGNQPQHF	TGTGCCAGCTCACCGGACAGGGGTGGCAATCAGCCCCAGCATTTT
TRBV5-6	15	TRBD1	NA	TRBJ1-3	CASSLGGQIGNTIYF	TGTGCCAGCAGCTTGGGGGGACAGATTGGAAACACCATATATTTT
TRBV5-1	16	TRBD1	once	TRBJ1-4	CASSFPGQGGNEKLFF	TGCGCCAGCAGCTTCCCCGGACAGGGCGGGAATGAAAAACTGTTTTTT
TRBV6-1	12	TRBD1	NA	TRBJ2-7	CASEQGSYEQYF	TGTGCCAGCGAACAGGGGTCCTACGAGCAGTACTTC
TRBV2	15	TRBD1	NA	TRBJ2-7	CASSEGGRGSHEQYF	TGTGCCAGCAGTGAAGGGGGCAGGGGGTCACACGAGCAGTACTTC
TRBV2	15	NA	few	TRBJ1-3	CASSVRGTSGNTIYF	TGTGCCAGCAGTGTGAGAGGGACATCCGGAAACACCATATATTTT
TRBV5-1	16	NA	NA	TRBJ1-1	CASSPGVADLDTEAFF	TGCGCCAGCAGCCCCGGTGTAGCGGACCTTGACACTGAAGCTTTCTTT
TRBV6-5	13	NA	medium-sized	TRBJ1-1	CASSDVGRTEAFF	TGTGCCAGCAGTGATGTGGGACGCACTGAAGCTTTCTTT
TRBV5-5	13	NA	few	TRBJ1-1	CASSIGGNTEAFF	TGTGCCAGCAGCATAGGGGGGAACACTGAAGCTTTCTTT